This T cell receptor (beta chain) is drawn from a study of monozygotic twins with inflammatory bowel disease. CDR1 and CDR2 from the germline V gene are KGHSH and LQKENI. This CDR3 has 12 amino acids. TCRdb reprocessed the 5' RACE reads and keeps a single row for each CDR3 protein, giving no DNA. The sample includes a few hundred thousand distinct CDR3 sequences. The gene calls are TRBV18 and TRBJ2-5. Source material: blood. This clonotype originated in a human donor with ulcerative colitis or Crohn's disease, or a healthy co-twin of an affected twin (not recorded which). CDR3 protein: CASSPSLETQYF.